A selection of T cell receptor beta chains follows, all from one sample in a study of blood T cell repertoires in COVID-19. TCRdb's table, derived via immunoSEQ multiplex PCR, lists solely in-frame clones and lacks some. The sample consists of about 200,000 clones, approximately 79% of them appearing once. Sequencing used PBMCs or T cells enriched from blood (not recorded which). The receptor set was obtained from a woman aged 60-70 years with acute COVID-19. The CDR3 runs from the conserved cysteine through the conserved F or W. A D gene is named only where the DNA matches it firmly. Some rows mark clone size as missing; the rest say once, few, many or name a class of expanded clone.

v_call,d_call,clone_size,j_call,cdr3_nt,cdr3_aa
TRBV6-2/TRBV6-3,TRBD2,-,TRBJ2-3,TGTGCCAGCAGTTACTCCCCCGGACTAGTTGCAGATACGCAGTATTTT,CASSYSPGLVADTQYF
TRBV18,-,-,TRBJ1-1,TGTGCCAGCTCACCTGCGGCCCCGCCGAACACTGAAGCTTTCTTT,CASSPAAPPNTEAFF
TRBV5-1,TRBD2,-,TRBJ2-1,TGCGCCAGCAGCTTGAGCTTGGCGGGGGGGTACAATGAGCAGTTCTTC,CASSLSLAGGYNEQFF
TRBV12-5,-,-,TRBJ2-2,TGTGCTAGTGCCGTATCGGGCGGGGAGCTGTTTTTT,CASAVSGGELFF
TRBV4-3,-,-,TRBJ1-2,TGCGCCAGCAGCCCTACCTCGCGACCCGGGTTTGGCTACACCTTC,CASSPTSRPGFGYTF
TRBV9,-,-,TRBJ2-5,TGTGCCAGCAGCCCCCAAGCTGTCTTTGGGACCCAGTACTTC,CASSPQAVFGTQYF
TRBV28,-,few,TRBJ1-2,TGTGCCAGCAGTTTGGGAACGATGAGAGGGGGCTACACCTTC,CASSLGTMRGGYTF
TRBV19,-,-,TRBJ1-2,TGTGCCAGTAAAATCAAAGTTGGGGCCGAGTATGGCTACACCTTC,CASKIKVGAEYGYTF
TRBV4-2,-,-,TRBJ2-2,TGTGCCAGCAGCCCCAGACTAGGAACGGCCGGGGAGCTGTTTTTT,CASSPRLGTAGELFF
TRBV12-3/TRBV12-4,-,-,TRBJ2-7,TGTGCCAGCAGTTACGCGGGAAACTACGAGCAGTACTTC,CASSYAGNYEQYF